This T cell receptor beta chain was obtained from a study of blood T cell repertoires in COVID-19. The CDR3 covers 15 residues. From germline, CDR1 is MNHEY and CDR2 SMNVEV (reference sequence). Trimming removed 6 bases at V and 4 bases at J, with 13 bases between. Produced via immunoSEQ multiplex PCR; TCRdb's table is partial and in-frame only. The table includes about 120,000 clones, around 77% detected once. This chain uses TRBV27 with TRBJ2-6; weak D call: TRBD1 (6 bases). Sequenced sample: peripheral blood. The clonotype comes from a human donor in a cohort sampled during active COVID-19. CDR3: CASSSTGSGANVLTF. In nucleotides, the CDR3 is TGTGCCAGCAGCTCCACAGGGTCCGGGGCCAACGTCCTGACTTTC. The full variable domain, with the rest looked up from reference TRBV27 and TRBJ2-6, is EAQVTQNPRYLITVTGKKLTVTCSQNMNHEYMSWYRQDPGLGLRQIYYSMNVEVTDKGDVPEGYKVSRKEKRNFPLILESPSPNQTSLYFCASSSTGSGANVLTFGAGSRLTVL.